This T cell receptor (beta chain) appears in the sequencing data of a study of glioma-infiltrating T cells after dendritic cell vaccination. Stated time point: after dendritic cell vaccination, including at tumor progression/relapse. PBMC sampling occurred before vaccination, two weeks after the third dose, and at progression. CDR3 length: 14 residues. CDR1 and CDR2 (germline): MNHEY, SVGAGI. The germline V and J ends were trimmed by 2 bases and 6 bases, with 13 bases remaining between them. Up to about 2 ug genomic DNA was used for TCRB CDR3 amplification. Amplification used 60 V beta primers and 13 J beta primers. Profiling relied on immunoSEQ multiplex PCR, and the TCRdb table lists in-frame clones only, not all of them. The data contain 100,000 to 120,000 clones, almost 90% of them singletons.

This specimen was blood, taken after dendritic cell vaccination. The chain couples TRBV6-5 to TRBJ1-2; tentative D call: TRBD1 (5 bases). This TCR was recovered from a human donor with glioblastoma. In DNA form, the CDR3 reads TGTGCCAGCAGTTACACGGGGCCGGGGGATGGCTACACCTTC. This codes for CASSYTGPGDGYTF.